These 30 T cell receptor beta chains were sequenced from one sample in a study of cytomegalovirus exposure and HLA in healthy donors. The study ran its PCR with 60 Vbeta and 13 Jbeta primers. The assay was immunoSEQ multiplex PCR, and TCRdb's table has in-frame clones only and misses some. The table lists 100,000 to 150,000 clones, roughly 80% of them singletons. Sequenced input: PBMCs. Every receptor here comes from a boy younger than 18 in good health and CMV-seronegative.

CDR3 protein: CASGKLADYTGELFF. CDR3 DNA: TGTGCCAGCGGCAAACTAGCGGACTACACCGGGGAGCTGTTTTTT. The chain employs TRBV7-9 and TRBJ2-2, with 8 bases aligning to TRBD2. V shed 8 bases, J shed 3 bases, and the junction held 8 bases outside the gene matches. The CDR3 runs to 15 residues. Germline loops: CDR1 SEHNR, CDR2 FQNEAQ (reference sequence). The full variable domain, completed using reference TRBV7-9 and TRBJ2-2, is DTGVSQNPRHKITKRGQNVTFRCDPISEHNRLYWYRQTLGQGPEFLTYFQNEAQLEKSRLLSDRFSAERPKGSFSTLEIQRTEQGDSAMYLCASGKLADYTGELFFGEGSRLTVL.

V usage is TRBV30 and J usage is TRBJ2-7, with D unresolved. Between the trimmed V and J ends, which lost 0 bases and 4 bases, there was a span of 10 bases. Per germline, CDR1 GTSNPN and CDR2 SVGIG (reference sequence). The CDR3 runs to 13 residues. The CDR3 coding sequence is TGTGCCTGGAGTGTCCTCGACACGTACGAGCAGTACTTC. It codes for CAWSVLDTYEQYF.

The V call is TRBV19, the J call TRBJ1-2; D gene unclear. V lost 5 bases and J lost 2, with 12 bases in between. The V gene's germline CDR1 is LNHDA and CDR2 SQIVND (reference sequence). The CDR3 runs 14 residues. The CDR3 DNA reads TGTGCCAGTAGTGCCCGGGAGAGAAACTATGGCTACACCTTC. This sequence encodes CASSARERNYGYTF. The variable domain in full, with the rest retrieved from reference TRBV19 and TRBJ1-2, is DGGITQSPKYLFRKEGQNVTLSCEQNLNHDAMYWYRQDPGQGLRLIYYSQIVNDFQKGDIAEGYSVSREKKESFPLTVTSAQKNPTAFYLCASSARERNYGYTFGSGTRLTVV.

This chain connects TRBV19 to TRBJ1-1, with D possibly being TRBD1 (6 bases). This CDR3 has 15 amino acids. Per the germline V gene, CDR1 is LNHDA and CDR2 is SQIVND (reference sequence). V was cut by 5 bases and J by 1 base, with 14 bases left in between. CDR3 sequence reads: CASSARQVPNTEAFF. CDR3 nucleotides: TGTGCCAGTAGTGCCCGACAGGTCCCGAACACTGAAGCTTTCTTT.

The gene calls are TRBV7-2 and TRBJ2-3; the match to TRBD2 covers 10 bases. This CDR3 spans 16 amino acids. Germline CDR1 is SGHTA and CDR2 is FQGNSA. The junction had 4 bases not matched to a gene; V was cut back by 2 bases and J by 2 bases. For the CDR3, the DNA is TGTGCCAGCAGCTTAACTAGCGGGACCCTCACAGATACGCAGTATTTT. Translating gives CASSLTSGTLTDTQYF.

The V gene is TRBV30, the J gene TRBJ2-7, with 14 bases matching TRBD2. Looked up from germline, CDR1 is GTSNPN and CDR2 is SVGIG (reference sequence). The V gene end was trimmed by 5 bases and the J gene end by 5 bases; junction bases not matched to a gene: 8. CDR3 length: 15 residues. The CDR3 protein is CAWGGLAGDLDEQYF. CDR3 DNA: TGTGCCTGGGGGGGACTAGCGGGAGATTTGGACGAGCAGTACTTC.

The chain links TRBV9 to TRBJ2-3; TRBD2 might be the D (6 bases). Trimming removed 4 bases from V and 2 bases from J, with 17 bases in between. This CDR3 is built from 16 residues. Germline values: CDR1 SGDLS, CDR2 YYNGEE. CDR3 coding DNA: TGTGCCAGCAGCAGCGGGTACACCTTTTTCACAGATACGCAGTATTTT. Translation gives CASSSGYTFFTDTQYF.

This clone was recorded many times. The gene calls are TRBV2 and TRBJ1-1; D not certain. CDR1 and CDR2 from the germline V gene are SNHLY and FYNNEI. The V end lost 4 bases, the J end lost 4 bases, and 16 bases lay between the germline ends. This CDR3 is 15 amino acids long. CDR3 bases: TGTGCCAGCAGTGGTGCCTTGGAGGCGGGCACTGAAGCTTTCTTT. Protein product: CASSGALEAGTEAFF.

The chain has TRBV4-1 and TRBJ1-2, with TRBD1 matching over 7 bases. The V gene end was trimmed by 1 base and the J gene end by 4 bases; junction bases not matched to a gene: 6. CDR1 is MGHRA and CDR2 is YSYEKL in the germline V gene. The CDR3 length is 15 residues. This CDR3 is CASSQGPTGSYGYTF. The CDR3, as DNA: TGCGCCAGCAGCCAAGGACCGACAGGGTCCTATGGCTACACCTTC.

This chain connects TRBV2 to TRBJ2-5, with TRBD1 identical over 7 bases. This CDR3 is built from 14 residues. The J segment lost 5 bases and the V segment lost 7 bases, leaving 10 bases of the junction unmatched. Looked up from germline, CDR1 is SNHLY and CDR2 is FYNNEI. The CDR3 nucleotides are TGTGCCAGCATGTTTCAGACAGGGTTGGAGACCCAGTACTTC. Protein: CASMFQTGLETQYF. Supplemented by reference TRBV2 and TRBJ2-5, the full variable domain reads EPEVTQTPSHQVTQMGQEVILRCVPISNHLYFYWYRQILGQKVEFLVSFYNNEISEKSEIFDDQFSVERPDGSNFTLKIRSTKLEDSAMYFCASMFQTGLETQYFGPGTRLLVL.

This clone was observed a single time. This chain uses TRBV5-1 with TRBJ2-2, with 9 nucleotides matching TRBD1. Germline-derived CDR1 and CDR2 are SGHRS and YFSETQ. J lost 7 bases, V lost 4 bases, and 17 bases had no gene match. The CDR3 spans 18 residues. The CDR3 nucleotides are TGCGCCAGCAGCCCCGTACTGGGACAGGGTGGAGGACACGGGGAGCTGTTTTTT. It is translated as CASSPVLGQGGGHGELFF.

The V and J genes are TRBV7-9 and TRBJ2-5; 13 bases map to TRBD2. V trimming: 3 bases; J trimming: 3 bases; junction bases outside the gene matches: 4. This CDR3 region has 16 residues. Germline assignment: CDR1 SEHNR and CDR2 FQNEAQ (reference sequence). This CDR3 reads CASSLAGTSGKETQYF. The CDR3 DNA follows: TGTGCCAGCAGCTTGGCCGGGACTAGCGGGAAAGAGACCCAGTACTTC.

The chain has TRBV4-1 and TRBJ2-7, with 9 bases matching TRBD2. Germline V gene data show CDR1 as MGHRA and CDR2 as YSYEKL. The V and J ends lost 3 bases and 2 bases, in that order; junction bases with no gene match: 8. This CDR3 comprises 16 residues. In DNA, the CDR3 is TGCGCCAGCAGCCAGTATAGCGGGAGAGACGCCTACGAGCAGTACTTC. This encodes CASSQYSGRDAYEQYF.

The chain has TRBV7-9 and TRBJ2-1; D is ambiguous. The CDR3 is 13 residues long. V was pared by 5 bases and J by 5 bases, with 10 bases between. Germline V gene lookup returns CDR1 SEHNR and CDR2 FQNEAQ (reference sequence). The CDR3 DNA follows: TGTGCCAGCAGCCCCCGTCCTGACAATGAGCAGTTCTTC. Protein product: CASSPRPDNEQFF.

The chain carries TRBV13 and TRBJ2-5; no clear D gene. The DNA end is more similar to TRBJ2-7, so the J call may be wrong. Germline V lookup: CDR1 PRHDT, CDR2 FYEKMQ (reference sequence). CDR3 size: 13 residues. CDR3 loop: CASSLLRHYEQYF. The CDR3 DNA is TGTGCCAGCAGCCTGCTGCGGCACTACGAGCAGTACTTC.

This sequence joins TRBV6-1 and TRBJ2-7, with no clear D. Looked up from germline, CDR1 is MNHNS and CDR2 is SASEGT. The CDR3 is made up of 13 amino acids. Trimming took off 5 bases at V and 1 base at J, with 9 bases between the two ends. The CDR3 loop reads CASSFDTSYEQYF. Written as DNA, the CDR3 is TGTGCCAGCAGTTTCGACACTTCCTACGAGCAGTACTTC.

V and J are TRBV6-4 and TRBJ2-1, with TRBD2 matching 8 bases. The CDR3 runs 15 residues. With V trimmed by 6 bases and J by 4 bases, 8 bases remained unmatched. Germline V gives CDR1 MRHNA, CDR2 SNTAGT. This chain's CDR3 is CASSKQLADYNEQFF. DNA for the CDR3: TGTGCCAGCAGCAAGCAACTAGCGGATTACAATGAGCAGTTCTTC.

This clone has only one observation. The V call is TRBV29-1, the J call TRBJ2-3; possibly TRBD2 for D (5 bases). Germline assignment: CDR1 SQVTM and CDR2 ANQGSEA. V was clipped by 7 bases and J by 1 base, with 15 bases between them. The CDR3 length is 14 residues. The CDR3 reads CSAAGGWGTDTQYF. CDR3 in DNA: TGCAGCGCGGCGGGCGGGTGGGGCACAGATACGCAGTATTTT.

The chain joins TRBV5-7 to TRBJ2-7; no firm D call. TRBV5-7 is known as an ORF, though its function is uncertain. This CDR3 is 15 amino acids long. Trimming left V 0 bases short and J 0 bases short, with 10 bases between. CDR3 protein: CASSLELLSSYEQYF. CDR3 coding DNA: TGTGCCAGCAGCTTGGAACTGTTGAGCTCCTACGAGCAGTACTTC.

This rearrangement joins TRBV6-5 to TRBJ1-1; 9 bases align to TRBD1. With 6 bases clipped from V and 2 bases from J, the junction kept 7 bases outside the gene matches. The CDR3 runs to 15 residues. Germline V gene data show CDR1 as MNHEY and CDR2 as SVGAGI. The CDR3 region has the DNA TGTGCCAGCAGGGGGACAGGGAATCCCAACACTGAAGCTTTCTTT. This translates into CASRGTGNPNTEAFF.

CDR3: CASRATGGNQPQHF. For the CDR3, the DNA is TGTGCCAGCAGGGCGACAGGGGGCAATCAGCCCCAGCATTTT. This chain joins TRBV6-5 and TRBJ1-5; 8 bases map to TRBD1. The CDR3 is 14 residues long. The V and J ends lost 6 bases and 2 bases, in that order; junction bases with no gene match: 3. Germline lookup yields CDR1 MNHEY and CDR2 SVGAGI.

Remarks on this clone: Other DNA sequences in the sample encode the same CDR3. The V and J genes are TRBV27 and TRBJ2-7, with 7 bases fitting TRBD1. Per the germline V gene, CDR1 is MNHEY and CDR2 is SMNVEV (reference sequence). The V and J ends lost 3 bases and 4 bases, in that order; junction bases with no gene match: 3. The length of the CDR3 is 13 residues. The CDR3 DNA is TGTGCCAGCAGTTTGGGACAGCCTTACGAGCAGTACTTC. Its protein product is CASSLGQPYEQYF.

This chain uses TRBV4-1 with TRBJ2-1, with D unclear. Trimming left V 3 bases short and J 0 bases short, with 12 bases between. The V gene's germline CDR1 is MGHRA and CDR2 YSYEKL. This CDR3 contains 16 residues. The CDR3 nucleotides read TGCGCCAGCAGCCAGATTGACTTGGTCTCCTACAATGAGCAGTTCTTC. Protein sequence: CASSQIDLVSYNEQFF.

The chain links TRBV2 to TRBJ1-2; D uncertain. The germline V gene encodes CDR1 SNHLY and CDR2 FYNNEI. V lost 6 bases and J 4 bases, leaving 15 bases between the germline ends. The CDR3 sequence is 14 residues long. In DNA form, the CDR3 reads TGTGCCAGCAGCCTTAGTACCGGGAGCTATGGCTACACCTTC. Amino acids: CASSLSTGSYGYTF.

The chain links TRBV4-1 to TRBJ2-1, with 10 positions matching TRBD1. This CDR3 region has 16 residues. With V trimmed by 4 bases and J by 8 bases, 11 bases remained unmatched. The germline CDR1 and CDR2 sequences are MGHRA and YSYEKL. This CDR3 is CASSPRPGQGFDEQFF. CDR3 in DNA: TGCGCCAGCAGCCCGCGACCGGGACAGGGGTTCGATGAGCAGTTCTTC.

This clone appeared once. J is TRBJ1-5 and V is TRBV6-1; the D gene is possibly TRBD1 (6 bases). Per the germline V gene, CDR1 is MNHNS and CDR2 is SASEGT. The V end was cut by 7 bases, the J end by 4 bases, with 14 bases between. The length of the CDR3 is 14 residues. In DNA form, the CDR3 reads TGTGCCAGCACGAGAGGGGGGGTTAATCAGCCCCAGCATTTT. This codes for CASTRGGVNQPQHF.

This clone came up a few times. This chain uses TRBV4-2 with TRBJ2-7; TRBD2 aligns across 7 bases. After removal of 5 bases from V and 5 bases from J, the junction contained 12 bases not matched to a gene. Germline assignment: CDR1 LGHNA and CDR2 YNFKEQ. The CDR3 sequence is 15 residues long. This CDR3 reads CASSAGTTSFHEQYF. CDR3 DNA sequence: TGTGCCAGCAGCGCAGGGACGACTAGCTTCCACGAGCAGTACTTC.

Only a few counts were recorded for this clone. The rearrangement joins TRBV7-8 to TRBJ2-7; 14 nucleotides line up with TRBD2. This CDR3 has 17 amino acids. V lost 5 bases to trimming and J lost 6 bases; unmatched junction nucleotides: 12. Germline CDR1 reads SGHVS; CDR2 reads FQNEAQ. CDR3 loop: CASSPDGLAGGFGEQYF. As DNA, the CDR3 is TGTGCCAGCAGCCCCGATGGACTAGCGGGAGGATTTGGCGAGCAGTACTTC.

This chain connects TRBV6-5 to TRBJ2-7; TRBD2 is a possible D gene (6 bases). Trimming removed 4 bases from V and 2 bases from J, with 15 bases in between. The CDR3 runs 15 residues. Germline V CDR1 and CDR2: MNHEY, SVGAGI. As DNA, the CDR3 is TGTGCCAGCAGTTGGACGGCGGGGTTTCCCTACGAGCAGTACTTC. It codes for CASSWTAGFPYEQYF.

Of note for this clone: Compared with germline, one end of the junction differs, possibly owing to a read error. This chain uses TRBV30 with TRBJ2-2, with a possible D match to TRBD2 (6 bases). Germline loops: CDR1 GTSNPN, CDR2 SVGIG (reference sequence). The CDR3 is 13 residues long. The CDR3 loop reads CAWARANTGGLFF. The CDR3 coding sequence is TGTGCCTGGGCGAGGGCGAACACCGGGGGGCTGTTTTTT.